The rows below give T cell receptor beta chains drawn from one sample of a study of cytomegalovirus exposure and HLA in healthy donors. Sequencing used immunoSEQ multiplex PCR; TCRdb keeps in-frame clones, though not all of them. The sample is made up of 150,000 to 200,000 clones, and the top ten hold 1% to 1.5% of it. What was sequenced was PBMCs. The receptors derive from a woman aged 55-70 years in good health and CMV-seronegative. Both conserved end residues are part of each CDR3. D genes are given only for firm matches.

J,D,V,CDR3,DNA
TRBJ1-1,NA,TRBV27,CASRGTGATEAFF,TGTGCCAGCAGGGGGACTGGGGCGACTGAAGCTTTCTTT
TRBJ2-7,NA,TRBV6-5,CASSPTRTYEQYF,TGTGCCAGCAGCCCAACTAGGACCTACGAGCAGTACTTC
TRBJ2-7,NA,TRBV27,CASSPGGGGRTYEQYF,TGTGCCAGCTCGCCCGGGGGAGGGGGTCGAACCTACGAGCAGTACTTC
TRBJ1-2,NA,TRBV6-1,CASSTGTSGYGYTF,TGTGCCAGCAGTACCGGGACATCGGGCTATGGCTACACCTTC
TRBJ1-2,NA,TRBV27,CASSLSIGGGDVYTF,TGTGCCAGCAGTTTATCGATTGGAGGGGGGGATGTGTACACCTTC
TRBJ2-5,TRBD2,TRBV7-3,CASSLMGLAGRETQYF,TGTGCCAGCAGCTTAATGGGTCTAGCGGGGAGAGAGACCCAGTACTTC
TRBJ1-4,NA,TRBV5-1,CASSPGGGGPNEKLFF,TGCGCCAGCAGCCCCGGGGGAGGAGGGCCTAATGAAAAACTGTTTTTT
TRBJ2-1,TRBD2,TRBV5-3,CARSLGLRTSGPYNEQFF,TGTGCCAGAAGCTTGGGCTTGCGAACTAGCGGTCCCTACAATGAGCAGTTCTTC
TRBJ2-7,TRBD2,TRBV11-2,CASSLGGGAGNEQYF,TGTGCCAGCAGCTTAGGGGGGGGAGCTGGGAACGAGCAGTACTTC
TRBJ2-3,NA,TRBV7-3,CASSFQSALAGKTDTQYF,TGTGCCAGCAGCTTCCAAAGTGCACTGGCAGGGAAGACAGATACGCAGTATTTT
TRBJ1-2,NA,TRBV27,CASSLGPGYGYTF,TGTGCCAGCAGTTTAGGGCCTGGCTATGGCTACACCTTC
TRBJ1-6,TRBD1,TRBV5-4,CASSPGQGGPNNYSPLHF,TGTGCCAGCAGCCCGGGACAGGGCGGGCCGAATAATTATTCACCCCTCCACTTT
TRBJ1-5,NA,TRBV5-1,CASSLGVGRYGQPQHF,TGCGCCAGCAGCTTGGGGGTAGGGAGGTACGGTCAGCCCCAGCATTTT
TRBJ2-2,NA,TRBV5-4,CASSLGQNTGELFF,TGTGCCAGCAGCTTGGGACAGAACACCGGGGAGCTGTTTTTT
TRBJ2-1,NA,TRBV20-1,CSAVLSGEQFF,TGCAGTGCTGTTCTTAGTGGTGAGCAGTTCTTC
TRBJ2-3,TRBD1,TRBV19,CASRSGTGYTDTQYF,TGTGCCAGTAGATCCGGGACAGGCTACACAGATACGCAGTATTTT
TRBJ2-3,NA,TRBV7-9,CASSPGGRTGTDTQYF,TGTGCCAGCAGCCCCGGTGGGAGAACGGGCACAGATACGCAGTATTTT
TRBJ1-2,NA,TRBV29-1,CSVEVVAGEGGYTF,TGCAGCGTTGAAGTGGTGGCAGGGGAAGGGGGCTACACCTTC
TRBJ2-1,NA,TRBV9,CASSVGGRTYNEQFF,TGTGCCAGCAGCGTCGGGGGGCGAACCTACAATGAGCAGTTCTTC
TRBJ1-2,NA,TRBV15,CATSRDRNYGYTF,TGTGCCACCAGCCGAGACAGGAACTATGGCTACACCTTC
TRBJ2-7,NA,TRBV27,CASSLGGEQYF,TGTGCCAGCAGTCTAGGGGGCGAGCAGTACTTC
TRBJ2-7,NA,TRBV10-3,CAISEATGGYEQYF,TGTGCCATCAGTGAAGCGACAGGAGGCTACGAGCAGTACTTC
TRBJ2-5,NA,TRBV4-1,CASSQDSETQYF,TGCGCCAGCAGCCAAGATTCGGAGACCCAGTACTTC
TRBJ1-3,TRBD1,TRBV9,CASSTQQGTGNTIYF,TGTGCCAGCAGCACCCAACAGGGGACCGGAAACACCATATATTTT
TRBJ2-3,NA,TRBV5-6,CASSLATVTSTDTQYF,TGTGCCAGCAGCTTGGCAACCGTAACTAGCACAGATACGCAGTATTTT
TRBJ2-7,TRBD1,TRBV4-1,CASSLRDSSYEQYF,TGCGCCAGCAGCCTTCGGGACAGCTCCTACGAGCAGTACTTC
TRBJ2-7,TRBD1,TRBV2,CASSTGQRDEQYF,TGTGCCAGCAGTACGGGACAGAGAGACGAGCAGTACTTC
TRBJ2-2,TRBD2,TRBV7-8,CASSPRGSGGATNTGELFF,TGTGCCAGCAGCCCCCGGGGTAGCGGGGGGGCTACGAACACCGGGGAGCTGTTTTTT
TRBJ1-2,TRBD1,TRBV5-1,CASSGGQGDGYTF,TGCGCCAGCAGCGGCGGACAGGGGGATGGCTACACCTTC
TRBJ1-5,TRBD1,TRBV5-4,CASSLQAGGPQHF,TGTGCCAGCAGCTTACAAGCAGGGGGCCCCCAGCATTTT
TRBJ2-1,TRBD2,TRBV18,CASSEMSGGSYNEQFF,TGTGCCAGCTCGGAGATGTCGGGGGGCTCCTACAATGAGCAGTTCTTC
TRBJ2-7,NA,TRBV19,CASSETATYEQYF,TGTGCCAGTAGTGAGACAGCTACCTACGAGCAGTACTTC
TRBJ2-1,TRBD2,TRBV7-3,CASSLTSGATYNEQFF,TGTGCCAGCAGCTTAACTAGCGGGGCCACCTACAATGAGCAGTTCTTC
TRBJ1-5,NA,TRBV2,CASSQGRQPQHF,TGTGCCAGCAGCCAGGGGAGACAGCCCCAGCATTTT
TRBJ2-1,TRBD2,TRBV5-1,CASSRLAGASYNEQFF,TGCGCCAGCAGTCGTCTAGCGGGGGCTTCCTACAATGAGCAGTTCTTC
TRBJ2-3,NA,TRBV5-5,CASSLLSTDTQYF,TGTGCCAGCAGCTTGCTATCCACAGATACGCAGTATTTT
TRBJ2-7,TRBD2,TRBV9,CASSVGASGGYEQYF,TGTGCCAGCAGCGTAGGGGCTAGCGGGGGATACGAGCAGTACTTC
TRBJ2-3,NA,TRBV6-6,CASSYSGSSPTDTQYF,TGTGCCAGCAGTTACTCGGGCAGCTCCCCCACAGATACGCAGTATTTT
TRBJ2-4,NA,TRBV6-1,CASSASSQKKNIQYF,TGTGCCAGCAGTGCCTCTAGTCAGAAAAAAAACATTCAGTACTTC
TRBJ2-6,NA,TRBV2,CASSPGTNVLTF,TGTGCCAGCAGTCCCGGGACCAACGTCCTGACTTTC
TRBJ2-7,NA,TRBV6-1,CASSEALPGFGYEQYF,TGTGCCAGCAGTGAAGCGCTTCCGGGTTTCGGCTACGAGCAGTACTTC